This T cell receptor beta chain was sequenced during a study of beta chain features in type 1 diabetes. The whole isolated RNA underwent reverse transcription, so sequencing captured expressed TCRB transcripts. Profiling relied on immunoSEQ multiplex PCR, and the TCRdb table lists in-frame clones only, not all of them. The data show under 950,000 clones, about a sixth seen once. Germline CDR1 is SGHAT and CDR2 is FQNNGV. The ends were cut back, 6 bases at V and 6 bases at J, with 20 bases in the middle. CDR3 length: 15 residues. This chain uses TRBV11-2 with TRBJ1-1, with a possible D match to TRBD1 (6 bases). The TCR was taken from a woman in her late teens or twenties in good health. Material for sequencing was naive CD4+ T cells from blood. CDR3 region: CASRKGDLTGSEAFF. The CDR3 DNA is TGTGCCAGCAGAAAGGGGGACCTGACCGGCTCTGAAGCTTTCTTT. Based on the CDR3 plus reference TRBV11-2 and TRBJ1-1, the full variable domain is EAGVAQSPRYKIIEKRQSVAFWCNPISGHATLYWYQQILGQGPKLLIQFQNNGVVDDSQLPKDRFSAERLKGVDSTLKIQPAKLEDSAVYLCASRKGDLTGSEAFFGQGTRLTVV.